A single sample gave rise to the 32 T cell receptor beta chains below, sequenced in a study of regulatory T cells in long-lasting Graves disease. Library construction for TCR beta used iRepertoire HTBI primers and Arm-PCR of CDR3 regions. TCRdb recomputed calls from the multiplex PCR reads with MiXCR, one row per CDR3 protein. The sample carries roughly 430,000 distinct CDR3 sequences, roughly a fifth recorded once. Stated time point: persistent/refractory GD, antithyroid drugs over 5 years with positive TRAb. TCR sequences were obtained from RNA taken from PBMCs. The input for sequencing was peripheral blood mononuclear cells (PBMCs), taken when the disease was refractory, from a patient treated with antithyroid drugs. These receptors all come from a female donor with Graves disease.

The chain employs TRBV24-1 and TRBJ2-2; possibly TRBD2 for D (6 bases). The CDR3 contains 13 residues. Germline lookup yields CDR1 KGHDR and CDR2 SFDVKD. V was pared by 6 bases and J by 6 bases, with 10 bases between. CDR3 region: CATSKGGAGELFF. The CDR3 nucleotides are TGTGCCACCAGTAAGGGAGGTGCCGGGGAGCTGTTTTTT.

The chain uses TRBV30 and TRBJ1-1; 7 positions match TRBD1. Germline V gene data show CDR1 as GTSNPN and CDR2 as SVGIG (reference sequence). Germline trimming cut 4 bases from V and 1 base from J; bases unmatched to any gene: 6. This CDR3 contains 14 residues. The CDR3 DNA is TGTGCCTGGACAGGTGGGACAGCGAACACTGAAGCTTTCTTT. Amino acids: CAWTGGTANTEAFF.

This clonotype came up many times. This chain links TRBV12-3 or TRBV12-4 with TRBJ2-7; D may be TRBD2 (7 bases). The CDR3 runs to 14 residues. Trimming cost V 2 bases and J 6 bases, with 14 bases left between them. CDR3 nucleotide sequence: TGTGCCAGCAGTTTATTAGGGGGGGCCTCCGAGCAGTACTTC. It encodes CASSLLGGASEQYF.

DNA of the CDR3: TGCGCCAGCAGCTTTTTCTCTGGGGCCAACGTCCTGACTTTC. It translates to CASSFFSGANVLTF. The chain couples TRBV5-1 to TRBJ2-6, with D hard to call. The V gene lost 2 bases and the J gene lost 0 bases, with 3 bases spanning the gap. The CDR3 has 14 amino acids. Germline-derived CDR1 and CDR2 are SGHRS and YFSETQ.

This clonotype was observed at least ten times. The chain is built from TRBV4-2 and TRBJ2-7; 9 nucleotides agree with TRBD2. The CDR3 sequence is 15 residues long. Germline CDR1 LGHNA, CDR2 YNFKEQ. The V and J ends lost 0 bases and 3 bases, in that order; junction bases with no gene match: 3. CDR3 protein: CASSQDSSGNYEQYF. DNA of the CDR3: TGTGCCAGCAGCCAAGATTCTAGCGGGAACTACGAGCAGTACTTC.

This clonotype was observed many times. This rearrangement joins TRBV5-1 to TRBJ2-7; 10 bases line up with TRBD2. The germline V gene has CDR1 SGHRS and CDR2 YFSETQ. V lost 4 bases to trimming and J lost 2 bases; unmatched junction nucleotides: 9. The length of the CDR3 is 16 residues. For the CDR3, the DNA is TGCGCCAGCAGCCTACCACTAGCGGGACCAACCTACGAGCAGTACTTC. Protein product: CASSLPLAGPTYEQYF.

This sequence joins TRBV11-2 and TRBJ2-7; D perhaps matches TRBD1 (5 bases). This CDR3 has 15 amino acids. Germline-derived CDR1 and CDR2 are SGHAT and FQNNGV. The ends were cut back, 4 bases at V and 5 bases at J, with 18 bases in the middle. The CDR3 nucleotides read TGTGCCAGCAGCTCTCCCTCCTACAGGCCCCACGAGCAGTACTTC. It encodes CASSSPSYRPHEQYF.

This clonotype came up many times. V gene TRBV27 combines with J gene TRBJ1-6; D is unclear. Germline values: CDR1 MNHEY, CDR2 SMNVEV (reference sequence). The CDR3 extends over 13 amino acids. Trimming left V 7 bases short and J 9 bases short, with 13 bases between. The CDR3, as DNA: TGTGCCAGCAATCGGGGTAGAAGTTCACCCCTCCACTTT. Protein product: CASNRGRSSPLHF.

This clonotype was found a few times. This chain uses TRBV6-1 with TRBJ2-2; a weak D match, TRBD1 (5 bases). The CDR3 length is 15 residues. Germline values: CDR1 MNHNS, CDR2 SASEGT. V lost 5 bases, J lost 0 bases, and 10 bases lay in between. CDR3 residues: CASSPRQTNTGELFF. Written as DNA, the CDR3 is TGTGCCAGCAGTCCTCGACAGACGAACACCGGGGAGCTGTTTTTT.

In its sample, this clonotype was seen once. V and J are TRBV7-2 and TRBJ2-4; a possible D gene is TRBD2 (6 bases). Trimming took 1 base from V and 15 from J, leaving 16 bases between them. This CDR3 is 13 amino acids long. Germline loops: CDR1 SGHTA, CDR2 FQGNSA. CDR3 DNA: TGTGCCAGCAGCTTAGTGCTCGGGGGTGGGTTGTACTTC. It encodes CASSLVLGGGLYF.

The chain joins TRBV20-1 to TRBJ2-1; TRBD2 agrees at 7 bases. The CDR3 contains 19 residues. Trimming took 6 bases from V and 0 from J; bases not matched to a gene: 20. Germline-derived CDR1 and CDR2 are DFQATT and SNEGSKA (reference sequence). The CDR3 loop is CSAPATSQAVDLSYNEQFF. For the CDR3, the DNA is TGCAGTGCCCCGGCGACTAGCCAAGCGGTTGATCTCTCCTACAATGAGCAGTTCTTC.

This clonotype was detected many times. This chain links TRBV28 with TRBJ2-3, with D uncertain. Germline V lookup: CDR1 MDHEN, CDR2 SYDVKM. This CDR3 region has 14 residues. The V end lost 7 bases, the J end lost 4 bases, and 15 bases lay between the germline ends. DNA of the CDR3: TGTGCCAGCACCTTTCAGGAATCCGCAGATACGCAGTATTTT. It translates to CASTFQESADTQYF.

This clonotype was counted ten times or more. This CDR3 is CASSYRALNEKLFF. In nucleotides, the CDR3 is TGTGCCAGCAGTTACAGGGCTCTTAATGAAAAACTGTTTTTT. This chain links TRBV2 with TRBJ1-4, with D perhaps TRBD1 (6 bases). V was pared by 5 bases and J by 4 bases, with 11 bases between. The CDR3 contains 14 residues. The germline V gene encodes CDR1 SNHLY and CDR2 FYNNEI.

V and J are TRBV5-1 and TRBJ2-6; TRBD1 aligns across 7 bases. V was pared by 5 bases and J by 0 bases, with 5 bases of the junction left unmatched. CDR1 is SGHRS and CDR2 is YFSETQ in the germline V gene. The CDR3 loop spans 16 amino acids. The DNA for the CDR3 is TGCGCCAGCAGTAGGGACAGCACCTCTGGGGCCAACGTCCTGACTTTC. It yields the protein CASSRDSTSGANVLTF.

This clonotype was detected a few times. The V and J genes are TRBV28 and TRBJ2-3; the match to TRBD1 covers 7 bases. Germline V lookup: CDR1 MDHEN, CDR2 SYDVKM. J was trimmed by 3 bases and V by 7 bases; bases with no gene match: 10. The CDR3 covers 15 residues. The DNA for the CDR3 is TGTGCCAGCATCGAAACCGGGACAGCAACAGATACGCAGTATTTT. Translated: CASIETGTATDTQYF.

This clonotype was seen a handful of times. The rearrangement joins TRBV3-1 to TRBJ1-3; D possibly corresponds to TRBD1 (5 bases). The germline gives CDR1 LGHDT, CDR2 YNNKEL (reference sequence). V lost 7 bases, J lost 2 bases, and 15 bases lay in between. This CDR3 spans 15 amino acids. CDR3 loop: CASTLRGGAGNTIYF. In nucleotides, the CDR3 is TGTGCCAGCACCCTGCGGGGGGGAGCTGGAAACACCATATATTTT. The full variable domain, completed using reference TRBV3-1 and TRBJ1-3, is DTAVSQTPKYLVTQMGNDKSIKCEQNLGHDTMYWYKQDSKKFLKIMFSYNNKELIINETVPNRFSPKSPDKAHLNLHINSLELGDSAVYFCASTLRGGAGNTIYFGEGSWLTVV.

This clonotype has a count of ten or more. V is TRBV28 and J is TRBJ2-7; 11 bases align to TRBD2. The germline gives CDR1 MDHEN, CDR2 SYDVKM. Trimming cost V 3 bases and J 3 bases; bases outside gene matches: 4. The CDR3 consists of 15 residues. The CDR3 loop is CASSLWLAGGYEQYF. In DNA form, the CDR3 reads TGTGCCAGCAGTTTGTGGCTAGCGGGAGGCTACGAGCAGTACTTC.

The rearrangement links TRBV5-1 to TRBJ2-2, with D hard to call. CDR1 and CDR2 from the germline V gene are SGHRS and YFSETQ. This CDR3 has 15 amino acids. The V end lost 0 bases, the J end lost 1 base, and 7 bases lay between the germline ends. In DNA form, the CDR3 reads TGCGCCAGCAGCTTGGATAAGGGGAACACCGGGGAGCTGTTTTTT. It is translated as CASSLDKGNTGELFF.

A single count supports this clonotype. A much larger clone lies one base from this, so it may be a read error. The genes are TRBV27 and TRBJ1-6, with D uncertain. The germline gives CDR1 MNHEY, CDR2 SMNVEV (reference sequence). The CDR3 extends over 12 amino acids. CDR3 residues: CASSYRNLPLHF. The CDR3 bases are TGTGCCAGCAGTTACCGGAATTTACCCCTCCACTTT.

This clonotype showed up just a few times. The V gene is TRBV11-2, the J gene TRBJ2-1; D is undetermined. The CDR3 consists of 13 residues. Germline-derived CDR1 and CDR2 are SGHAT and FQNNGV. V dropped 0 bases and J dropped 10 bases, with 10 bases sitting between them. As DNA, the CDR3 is TGTGCCAGCAGCTTAGAATTGAGAGAAGAGCAGTTCTTC. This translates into CASSLELREEQFF.

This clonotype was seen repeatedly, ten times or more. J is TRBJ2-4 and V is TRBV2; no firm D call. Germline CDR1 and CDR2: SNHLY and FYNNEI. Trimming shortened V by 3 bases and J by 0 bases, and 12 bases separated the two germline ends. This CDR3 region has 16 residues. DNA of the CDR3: TGTGCCAGCAGTGAGTTACAGATAATAGCCAAAAACATTCAGTACTTC. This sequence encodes CASSELQIIAKNIQYF.

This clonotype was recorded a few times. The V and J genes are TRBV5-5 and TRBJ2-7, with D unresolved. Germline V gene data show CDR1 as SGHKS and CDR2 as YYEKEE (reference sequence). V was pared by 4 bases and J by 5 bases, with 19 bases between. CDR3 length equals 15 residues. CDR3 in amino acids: CASSQLSGPSNEQYF. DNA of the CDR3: TGTGCCAGCAGCCAACTTTCCGGACCGAGCAACGAGCAGTACTTC.

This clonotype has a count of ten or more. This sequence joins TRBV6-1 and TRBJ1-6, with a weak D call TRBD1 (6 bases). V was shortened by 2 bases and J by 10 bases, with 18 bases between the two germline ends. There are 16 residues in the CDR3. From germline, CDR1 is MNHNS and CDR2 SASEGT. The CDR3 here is CASSELGTYGESPLHF. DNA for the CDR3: TGTGCCAGCAGTGAACTCGGGACATACGGAGAGTCACCCCTCCACTTT.

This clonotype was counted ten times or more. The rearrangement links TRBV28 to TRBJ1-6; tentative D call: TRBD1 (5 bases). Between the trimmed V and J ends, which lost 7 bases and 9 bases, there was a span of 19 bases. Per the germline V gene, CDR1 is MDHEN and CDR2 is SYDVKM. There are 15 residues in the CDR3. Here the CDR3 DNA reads TGTGCCAGCAAAGACTGGGGCAGGGATGTTTCACCCCTCCACTTT. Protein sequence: CASKDWGRDVSPLHF.

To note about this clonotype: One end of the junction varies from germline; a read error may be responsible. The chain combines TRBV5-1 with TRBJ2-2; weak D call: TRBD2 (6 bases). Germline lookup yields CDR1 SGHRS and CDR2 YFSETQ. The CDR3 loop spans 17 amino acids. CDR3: CASGLSAGSWNTGELFF. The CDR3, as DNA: TGCGCCAGCGGCTTGTCCGCGGGGAGTTGGAACACCGGGGAGCTGTTTTTT.

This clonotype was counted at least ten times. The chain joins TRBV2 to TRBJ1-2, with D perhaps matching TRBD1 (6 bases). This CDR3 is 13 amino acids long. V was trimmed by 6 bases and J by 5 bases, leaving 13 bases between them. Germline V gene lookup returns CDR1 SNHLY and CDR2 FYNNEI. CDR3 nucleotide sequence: TGTGCCAGCAGGAGGGACAATTTATATGGCTACACCTTC. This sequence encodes CASRRDNLYGYTF. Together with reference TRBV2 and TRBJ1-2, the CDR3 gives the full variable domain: EPEVTQTPSHQVTQMGQEVILRCVPISNHLYFYWYRQILGQKVEFLVSFYNNEISEKSEIFDDQFSVERPDGSNFTLKIRSTKLEDSAMYFCASRRDNLYGYTFGSGTRLTVV.

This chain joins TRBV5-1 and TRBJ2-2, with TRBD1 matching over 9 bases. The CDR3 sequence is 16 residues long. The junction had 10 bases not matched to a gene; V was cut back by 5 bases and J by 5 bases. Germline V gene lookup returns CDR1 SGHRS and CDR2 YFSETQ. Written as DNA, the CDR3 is TGCGCCAGCAGGCCTGCCGGGACAGGGACAACCGGGGAGCTGTTTTTT. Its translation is CASRPAGTGTTGELFF.

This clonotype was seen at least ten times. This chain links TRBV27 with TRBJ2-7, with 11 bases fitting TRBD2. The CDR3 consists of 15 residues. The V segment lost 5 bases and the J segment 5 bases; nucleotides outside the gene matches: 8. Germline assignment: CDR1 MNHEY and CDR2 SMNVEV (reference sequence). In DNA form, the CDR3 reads TGTGCCAGCAGTCCAATAGCGGGAGGGGTCGACGAGCAGTACTTC. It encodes CASSPIAGGVDEQYF.

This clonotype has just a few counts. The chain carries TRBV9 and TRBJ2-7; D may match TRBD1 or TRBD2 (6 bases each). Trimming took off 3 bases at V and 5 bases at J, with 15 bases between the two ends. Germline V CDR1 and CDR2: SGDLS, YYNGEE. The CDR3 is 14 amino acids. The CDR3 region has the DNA TGTGCCAGCAGCGCCTTAGGGGGGAGAGACGAGCAGTACTTC. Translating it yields CASSALGGRDEQYF.

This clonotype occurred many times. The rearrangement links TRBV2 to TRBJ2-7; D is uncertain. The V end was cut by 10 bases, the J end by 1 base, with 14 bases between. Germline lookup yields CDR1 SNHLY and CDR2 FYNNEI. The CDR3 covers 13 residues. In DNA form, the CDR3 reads TGTGCCACCGCCAGATCTGGGTCCTACGAGCAGTACTTC. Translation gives CATARSGSYEQYF.

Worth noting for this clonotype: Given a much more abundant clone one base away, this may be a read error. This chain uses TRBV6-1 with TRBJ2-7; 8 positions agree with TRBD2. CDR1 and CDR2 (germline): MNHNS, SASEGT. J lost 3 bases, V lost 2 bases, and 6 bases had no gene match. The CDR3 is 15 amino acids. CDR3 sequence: CASSEWGLVGYEQYF. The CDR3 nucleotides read TGTGCCAGCAGTGAATGGGGACTAGTGGGCTACGAGCAGTACTTC.

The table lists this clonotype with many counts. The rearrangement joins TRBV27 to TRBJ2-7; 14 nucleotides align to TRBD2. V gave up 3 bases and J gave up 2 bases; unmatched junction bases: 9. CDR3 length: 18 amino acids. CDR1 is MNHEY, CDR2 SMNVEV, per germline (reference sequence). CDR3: CASSFRTGTSGGPYEQYF. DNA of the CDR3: TGTGCCAGCAGTTTCAGGACAGGGACTAGCGGGGGCCCCTACGAGCAGTACTTC.